Each of the 22 T cell receptor beta chains below was sequenced from the same sample in a study of T cell clonality in common variable immunodeficiency. Profiled with immunoSEQ multiplex PCR; TCRdb holds only in-frame clones, not every one. This repertoire lists some 60,000 clones without singletons; roughly 1.7% sits in the top ten. What was sequenced was peripheral blood mononuclear cells. The source of these receptors is a person aged 18-69 years in good health.

There are many counts of this clone. Sequencing ends 3 residues short of the CDR3 end; the germline J gene provides the rest. The rearrangement uses TRBV4-1 and TRBJ2-3; 9 nucleotides agree with TRBD1. Looked up from germline, CDR1 is MGHRA and CDR2 is YSYEKL. V lost 0 bases to trimming and J lost 0 bases; unmatched junction nucleotides: 7. This CDR3 is built from 18 residues. This CDR3 reads CASSQEMGQGPSTDTQYF. The CDR3 DNA, read in part, is TGCGCCAGCAGCCAAGAAATGGGACAGGGACCCAGCACAGATACG.

This clone was detected ten times or more. The read is 3 residues too short to cover the CDR3 end, so that end is filled in from the germline J gene. The chain carries TRBV20-1 and TRBJ2-5, with 9 positions matching TRBD2. The CDR3 consists of 15 residues. Germline V gives CDR1 DFQATT, CDR2 SNEGSKA (reference sequence). The V gene end was trimmed by 1 base and the J gene end by 4 bases; junction bases not matched to a gene: 7. CDR3 DNA, as far as it was read: TGCAGTGCTAGAGCTAGCGGGACTAAGGGAGAGACC. Its protein is CSARASGTKGET. In full, the CDR3 reads CSARASGTKGETQYF.

This clone appeared many times. Partial CDR3 DNA: TGCAGTGCTAGAGACGGGTGGTGGAATGAG. Translation gives CSARDGWWNE. The full CDR3 is CSARDGWWNEQFF. The chain joins TRBV20-1 to TRBJ2-1; D remains ambiguous. The read finishes 3 residues shy of the CDR3 end, and the germline J gene is used to complete it. Deletions cut 0 bases from V and 7 bases from J, with 10 bases between. Germline V gene data show CDR1 as DFQATT and CDR2 as SNEGSKA (reference sequence). This CDR3 has 13 amino acids.

The table lists this clone with many counts. The sequenced part of the CDR3 DNA is TGCAGTGCTAGAGATTTGGTAGCGGGATCCGGGGAG. This codes for CSARDLVAGSGE. From start to end, the CDR3 is CSARDLVAGSGELFF. The chain joins TRBV20-1 to TRBJ2-2, with TRBD2 matching over 8 bases. The DNA ends 3 residues before the CDR3 does, and the rest of the CDR3 is filled in from the germline J gene. Germline lookup yields CDR1 DFQATT and CDR2 SNEGSKA (reference sequence). The ends lost 0 bases at V and 6 bases at J; junction bases unmatched: 6. CDR3 size: 15 residues.

This clone was recorded at least ten times. Incomplete CDR3 DNA: TGTGCCAGCAGCTTCCCAAGCACAGATACG. It codes for CASSFPSTDT. The whole CDR3 sequence reads CASSFPSTDTQYF. The rearrangement uses TRBV11-3 and TRBJ2-3; D unresolved. The DNA ends 3 residues before the CDR3 does, and the rest of the CDR3 is filled in from the germline J gene. The germline gives CDR1 SGHNT, CDR2 YENEEA. V was cut by 3 bases and J by 0 bases, with 4 bases left in between. The CDR3 runs 13 residues.

This clone showed up many times. CDR3: CSARGPDRGGRAAGANVLTF. The part of the CDR3 DNA that was read is TGCAGTGCTAGGGGACCGGACAGGGGTGGTCGGGCTGCTGGGGCCAACGTC. The genes are TRBV20-1 and TRBJ2-6; 9 bases align to TRBD1. The read finishes 3 residues shy of the CDR3 end, and the germline J gene is used to complete it. The junction had 17 bases not matched to a gene; V was cut back by 3 bases and J by 2 bases. The CDR3 totals 20 residues. CDR1 is DFQATT and CDR2 is SNEGSKA in the germline V gene (reference sequence).

The table lists this clone with many counts. Partial CDR3 DNA: TGCAGTGCTAGAGAGGGCGCCAGAGTACATGGC. Translation gives CSAREGARVHG. The entire CDR3 reads CSAREGARVHGYTF. The J gene is TRBJ1-2, the V gene TRBV20-1; D unresolved. The read stops 3 residues short of the end of the CDR3; the missing end is completed from the germline J gene. CDR1 is DFQATT, CDR2 SNEGSKA, per germline (reference sequence). The ends were cut back, 0 bases at V and 6 bases at J, with 14 bases in the middle. The CDR3 covers 14 residues.

Many counts were recorded for this clone. The CDR3 end lies 3 residues beyond the end of the read and is filled in from the germline J gene. The V call is TRBV12-5, the J call TRBJ2-3; D might be TRBD1 (7 bases). The CDR3 has 21 residues. Germline V lookup: CDR1 LGHNT, CDR2 FRNRAP. V lost 1 base and J 1 base, leaving 27 bases between the germline ends. CDR3 DNA, as far as it was read: TGTGCTAGTGGTTTGGCCCCCTTGACAGGGACGGGGGAATATGGCACAGATACG. Residues: CASGLAPLTGTGEYGTDT. The whole CDR3 is CASGLAPLTGTGEYGTDTQYF.

This clone was seen ten or more times. The read ends 3 residues early relative to the CDR3; the germline J gene fills the gap. The V gene is TRBV28, the J gene TRBJ1-1; possible D gene TRBD1, 5 bases. With 3 bases removed from V and 5 bases from J, the gap between germline ends came to 16 bases. The CDR3 totals 15 residues. Germline V gives CDR1 MDHEN, CDR2 SYDVKM. The DNA read from the CDR3 is TGTGCCAGCAGTTTCCAGGCGGGGGGATTAACTGAA. This codes for CASSFQAGGLTE. The CDR3, in full, reads CASSFQAGGLTEAFF.

This clone was seen repeatedly, ten times or more. The CDR3 goes on 3 residues after the read ends, and that part is filled in from the germline J gene. This rearrangement joins TRBV19 to TRBJ2-1, with a weak D call TRBD1 (6 bases). This CDR3 contains 16 residues. From germline, CDR1 is LNHDA and CDR2 SQIVND (reference sequence). The germline V and J ends were trimmed by 3 bases and 0 bases, with 12 bases remaining between them. The CDR3 spells CASSIFTGSSYNEQFF. Incomplete CDR3 DNA: TGTGCCAGTAGTATTTTTACAGGGTCCTCCTACAATGAG.

This clone appeared many times. Read coverage stops 3 residues before the CDR3 terminus; the germline J gene supplies the remainder. V gene TRBV7-2 combines with J gene TRBJ2-3; 7 nucleotides line up with TRBD2. Germline loops: CDR1 SGHTA, CDR2 FQGNSA. V lost 8 bases, J lost 0 bases, and 5 bases stayed unmatched. CDR3 length: 14 residues. Incomplete CDR3 DNA: TGTGCCAGCTGGCGGGAGTTCAGCACAGATACG. Protein: CASWREFSTDT. The entire CDR3 protein is CASWREFSTDTQYF.

By share, this clone ranks as medium-sized. The CDR3 goes on 3 residues after the read ends, and that part is filled in from the germline J gene. The J gene is TRBJ2-7, the V gene TRBV18, with 9 bases lining up with TRBD2. V lost 3 bases to trimming and J lost 0 bases; unmatched junction nucleotides: 3. In germline, CDR1 is KGHSH, CDR2 LQKENI. CDR3 length: 15 amino acids. The CDR3: CASSPYSGSSYEQYF. The covered CDR3 bases are TGTGCCAGCTCACCTTATAGCGGGAGCTCCTACGAG.

Remarks on this clone: With the read ending 3 residues before the CDR3 end, the germline J gene is used to fill in that end. This chain connects TRBV7-8 to TRBJ2-7; tentatively, D is TRBD1 (7 bases). V gave up 4 bases and J gave up 6 bases, with 16 bases separating them. The CDR3 length is 14 residues. Germline V gene lookup returns CDR1 SGHVS and CDR2 FQNEAQ. CDR3 residues: CASSSSQGGREQYF. The CDR3 DNA, read in part, is TGTGCCAGCAGCTCTAGTCAGGGGGGTCGCGAG.

In the case of this clone: The read terminates 3 residues before the CDR3 end, so the remaining end is supplied by the germline J gene. The genes are TRBV10-2 and TRBJ2-7; D might be TRBD2 (5 bases). CDR3 length: 11 residues. Trimming left V 8 bases short and J 3 bases short, with 8 bases between. Looked up from germline, CDR1 is WSHSY and CDR2 is SAAADI. CDR3 sequence: CASRLNYEQYF. The covered CDR3 bases are TGCGCCAGCCGACTAAACTACGAG.

This clone was observed many times. The read falls 3 residues short of the CDR3 end, and the missing part is taken from the germline J gene. J is TRBJ1-1 and V is TRBV7-2, with a weak D call TRBD1 (5 bases). There are 13 residues in the CDR3. The germline CDR1 and CDR2 sequences are SGHTA and FQGNSA. Between the trimmed V and J ends, which lost 3 bases and 4 bases, there was a span of 9 bases. The part of the CDR3 DNA that was read is TGTGCCAGCAGCTTCAGGGATAGCACTGAA. This translates into CASSFRDSTE. The whole CDR3 region reads CASSFRDSTEAFF. The entire variable domain, with the rest obtained from reference TRBV7-2 and TRBJ1-1, is as follows: GAGVSQSPSNKVTEKGKDVELRCDPISGHTALYWYRQSLGQGLEFLIYFQGNSAPDKSGLPSDRFSAERTGGSVSTLTIQRTQQEDSAVYLCASSFRDSTEAFFGQGTRLTVV.

Ten or more counts support this clone. With the read ending 3 residues before the CDR3 end, the germline J gene is used to fill in that end. The gene calls are TRBV19 and TRBJ2-7; 10 bases line up with TRBD1. The V gene end was trimmed by 5 bases and the J gene end by 4 bases; junction bases not matched to a gene: 8. CDR3 length equals 15 residues. CDR1 and CDR2 (germline): LNHDA, SQIVND (reference sequence). Here the CDR3 reads CASSLNGQGGYEQYF. The part of the CDR3 DNA that was read is TGTGCCAGTAGTCTCAATGGACAGGGGGGATACGAG.

This clone was seen repeatedly, ten times or more. The CDR3 extends 3 residues past the end of the read, so its final part is completed from the germline J gene. The chain links TRBV2 to TRBJ2-1, with D perhaps TRBD1 (6 bases). CDR3 length: 15 amino acids. V shed 3 bases and J shed 1 base, with 10 bases lying between them. Germline CDR1 and CDR2: SNHLY and FYNNEI. Incomplete CDR3 DNA: TGTGCCAGCAGTGAGGAAGGACAGTCCTACAATGAG. Amino acid sequence: CASSEEGQSYNE. The full CDR3 protein reads CASSEEGQSYNEQFF.

At least ten counts were recorded for this clone. The missing CDR3 end, 3 residues past where the read stops, is filled in from the germline J gene. The chain carries TRBV5-1 and TRBJ1-4; no clear D. This CDR3 spans 15 amino acids. CDR1 SGHRS and CDR2 YFSETQ come from the germline V gene. Trimming pared 0 bases from V and 0 bases from J, leaving 6 bases between. CDR3 loop: CASSLETATNEKLFF. The covered CDR3 bases are TGCGCCAGCAGCTTGGAAACAGCAACTAATGAAAAA.

This clone was counted at least ten times. Sequencing ends 3 residues short of the CDR3 end; the germline J gene provides the rest. The chain links TRBV6-2 or TRBV6-3 to TRBJ1-2; 10 nucleotides line up with TRBD1. This CDR3 has 16 amino acids. CDR1 is MNHEY and CDR2 is SVGEGT in the germline V gene. Germline trimming cut 2 bases from V and 5 bases from J; bases unmatched to any gene: 8. The sequenced CDR3 bases are TGTGCCAGCAGTTACCCGGGACAGGGGACCGGGTATGGC. It yields the protein CASSYPGQGTGYG. The CDR3, in full, reads CASSYPGQGTGYGYTF.

This clone was recorded many times. The CDR3 goes on 3 residues after the read ends, and that part is filled in from the germline J gene. The chain carries TRBV30 and TRBJ2-7, with 9 nucleotides matching TRBD1. The ends lost 4 bases at V and 4 bases at J; junction bases unmatched: 8. The germline gives CDR1 GTSNPN, CDR2 SVGIG (reference sequence). CDR3 length: 14 amino acids. The CDR3 bases that were read are TGTGCCTGGAATGGACAGGGGATTTTTTACGAG. Translation: CAWNGQGIFYE. The CDR3 reads in full as CAWNGQGIFYEQYF.

This clone was observed at least ten times. The read gets to within 3 residues of the CDR3 end, and the germline J gene fills in the rest. This chain links TRBV6-2 or TRBV6-3 with TRBJ2-1; TRBD1 matches at 9 bases. The CDR3 has 16 amino acids. The ends lost 4 bases at V and 3 bases at J; junction bases unmatched: 7. Germline V CDR1 and CDR2: MNHEY, SVGEGT. The CDR3 sequence: CASSFPTGGNYNEQFF. The CDR3 bases that were read are TGTGCCAGCAGTTTCCCGACAGGGGGGAACTACAATGAG.

This clone was seen at least ten times. The CDR3 end lies 3 residues beyond the end of the read and is filled in from the germline J gene. This chain uses TRBV13 with TRBJ2-2; no reliable D call. V lost 0 bases and J 4 bases, leaving 9 bases between the germline ends. The CDR3 has 15 residues. CDR1 and CDR2 from the germline V gene are PRHDT and FYEKMQ (reference sequence). CDR3 DNA, as far as it was read: TGTGCCAGCAGCTTAGGCGGCGGCCGCACCGGGGAG. Translating gives CASSLGGGRTGE. The full CDR3 is CASSLGGGRTGELFF.